This TCR beta chain was obtained from a study of patients and donors after allogeneic stem cell transplantation. The CDR3 is made up of 21 amino acids. CDR1 is MGHDK and CDR2 is SYGVNS in the germline V gene. V shed 3 bases and J shed 0 bases, with 27 bases lying between them. MiXCR, applied by TCRdb to the RT-PCR reads, yields one record per CDR3 protein. This table has 70,000 or so distinct CDR3 sequences, 26% appearing once. Sample: blood, either unsorted or a sorted T cell fraction (not recorded which). The TCR sequence derives from a human donor who was either an allogeneic HSCT recipient or a stem cell or donor lymphocyte infusion donor (not recorded which). It is not recorded whose cells these are; they may come from a transplant donor. The genes are TRBV25-1 and TRBJ2-1, with D tentatively TRBD2 (6 bases). The CDR3 is CASSERDWTGSWGGSYNEQFF. As DNA, the CDR3 is TGTGCCAGCAGTGAGCGGGATTGGACCGGGAGCTGGGGAGGCTCCTACAATGAGCAGTTCTTC.